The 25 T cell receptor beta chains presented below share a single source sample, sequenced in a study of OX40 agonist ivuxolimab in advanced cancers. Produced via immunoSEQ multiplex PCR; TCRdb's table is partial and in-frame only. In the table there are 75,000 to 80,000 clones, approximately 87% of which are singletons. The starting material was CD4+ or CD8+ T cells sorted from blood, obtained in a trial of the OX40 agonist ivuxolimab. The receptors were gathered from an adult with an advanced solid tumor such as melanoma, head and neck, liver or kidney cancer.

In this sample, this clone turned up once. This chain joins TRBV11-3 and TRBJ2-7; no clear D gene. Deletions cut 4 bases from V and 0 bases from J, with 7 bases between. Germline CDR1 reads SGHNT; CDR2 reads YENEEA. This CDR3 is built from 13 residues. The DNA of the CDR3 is TGTGCCAGCAGCTCCTACAGCTCCTACGAGCAGTACTTC. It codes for CASSSYSSYEQYF.

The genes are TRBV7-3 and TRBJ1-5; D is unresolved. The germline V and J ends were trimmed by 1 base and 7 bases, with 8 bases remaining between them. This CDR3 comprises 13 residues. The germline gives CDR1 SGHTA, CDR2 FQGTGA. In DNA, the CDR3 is TGTGCCAGCAGCTTAAACTCGGAGCAGCCCCAGCATTTT. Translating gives CASSLNSEQPQHF. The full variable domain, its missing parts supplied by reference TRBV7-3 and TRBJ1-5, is GAGVSQTPSNKVTEKGKYVELRCDPISGHTALYWYRQSLGQGPEFLIYFQGTGAADDSGLPNDRFFAVRPEGSVSTLKIQRTERGDSAVYLCASSLNSEQPQHFGDGTRLSIL.

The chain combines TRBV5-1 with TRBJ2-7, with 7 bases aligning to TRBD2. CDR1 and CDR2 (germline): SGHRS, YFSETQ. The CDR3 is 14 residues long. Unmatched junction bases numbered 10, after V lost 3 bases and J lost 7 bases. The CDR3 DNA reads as TGCGCCAGCAGCTGGGAGGGAGGGCGTCGGGAGCAGTACTTC. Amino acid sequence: CASSWEGGRREQYF.

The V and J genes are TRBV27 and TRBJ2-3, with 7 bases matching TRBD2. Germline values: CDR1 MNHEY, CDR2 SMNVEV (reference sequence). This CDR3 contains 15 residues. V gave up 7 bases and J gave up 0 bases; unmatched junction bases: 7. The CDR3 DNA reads TGTGCCAGCAAATTGAAGCGGGACAGCACAGATACGCAGTATTTT. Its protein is CASKLKRDSTDTQYF.

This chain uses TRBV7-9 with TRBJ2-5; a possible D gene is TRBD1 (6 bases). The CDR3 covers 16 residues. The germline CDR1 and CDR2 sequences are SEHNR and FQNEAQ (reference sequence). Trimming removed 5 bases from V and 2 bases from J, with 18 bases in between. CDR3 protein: CASSLTGSLVQETQYF. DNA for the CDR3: TGTGCCAGCAGCCTAACAGGGTCTTTGGTACAAGAGACCCAGTACTTC.

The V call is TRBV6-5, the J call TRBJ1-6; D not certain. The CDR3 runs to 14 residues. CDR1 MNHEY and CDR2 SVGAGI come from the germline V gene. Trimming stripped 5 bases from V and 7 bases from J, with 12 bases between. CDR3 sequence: CASSEVGKNSPLHF. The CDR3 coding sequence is TGTGCCAGCAGTGAAGTGGGGAAGAATTCACCCCTCCACTTT.

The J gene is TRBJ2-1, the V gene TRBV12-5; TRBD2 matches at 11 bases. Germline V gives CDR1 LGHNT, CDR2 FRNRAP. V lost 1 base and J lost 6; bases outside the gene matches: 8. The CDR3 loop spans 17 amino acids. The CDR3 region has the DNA TGTGCTAGTGGTTTGGGGGTACTAGCGGGAGTCTTCAATGAGCAGTTCTTC. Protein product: CASGLGVLAGVFNEQFF. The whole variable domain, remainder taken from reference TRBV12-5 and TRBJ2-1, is DARVTQTPRHKVTEMGQEVTMRCQPILGHNTVFWYRQTMMQGLELLAYFRNRAPLDDSGMPKDRFSAEMPDATLATLKIQPSEPRDSAVYFCASGLGVLAGVFNEQFFGPGTRLTVL.

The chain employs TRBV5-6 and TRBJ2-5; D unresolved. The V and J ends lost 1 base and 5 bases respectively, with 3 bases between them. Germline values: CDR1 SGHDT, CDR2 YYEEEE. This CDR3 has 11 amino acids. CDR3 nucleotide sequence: TGTGCCAGCAGCTTGTTTGAGACCCAGTACTTC. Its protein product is CASSLFETQYF.

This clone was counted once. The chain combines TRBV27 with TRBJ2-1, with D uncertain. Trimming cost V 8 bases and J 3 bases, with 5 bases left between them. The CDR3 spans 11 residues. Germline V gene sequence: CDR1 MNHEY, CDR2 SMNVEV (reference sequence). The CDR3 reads CASHGYNEQFF. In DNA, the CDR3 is TGTGCCAGCCACGGCTACAATGAGCAGTTCTTC.

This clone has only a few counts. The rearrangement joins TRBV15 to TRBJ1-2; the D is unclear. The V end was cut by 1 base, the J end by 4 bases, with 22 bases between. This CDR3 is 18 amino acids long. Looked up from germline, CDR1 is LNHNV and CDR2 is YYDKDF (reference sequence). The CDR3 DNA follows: TGTGCCACCAGCAGAGGATCGGCTCTACCGAGTGGGGTCTATGGCTACACCTTC. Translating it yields CATSRGSALPSGVYGYTF.

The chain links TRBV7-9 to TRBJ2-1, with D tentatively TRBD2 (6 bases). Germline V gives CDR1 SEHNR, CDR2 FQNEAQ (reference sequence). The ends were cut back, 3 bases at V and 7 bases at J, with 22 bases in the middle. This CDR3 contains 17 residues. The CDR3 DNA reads TGTGCCAGCAGCTTTACCGGAAACCCCTTCGGGGGAAATGAGCAGTTCTTC. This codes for CASSFTGNPFGGNEQFF. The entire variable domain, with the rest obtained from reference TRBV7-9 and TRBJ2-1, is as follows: DTGVSQNPRHKITKRGQNVTFRCDPISEHNRLYWYRQTLGQGPEFLTYFQNEAQLEKSRLLSDRFSAERPKGSFSTLEIQRTEQGDSAMYLCASSFTGNPFGGNEQFFGPGTRLTVL.

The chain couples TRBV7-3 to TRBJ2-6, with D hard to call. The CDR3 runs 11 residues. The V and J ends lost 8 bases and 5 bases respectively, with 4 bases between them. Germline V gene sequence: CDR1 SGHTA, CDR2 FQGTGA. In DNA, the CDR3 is TGTGCCAGCTCGAGGGCCAACGTCCTGACTTTC. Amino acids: CASSRANVLTF.

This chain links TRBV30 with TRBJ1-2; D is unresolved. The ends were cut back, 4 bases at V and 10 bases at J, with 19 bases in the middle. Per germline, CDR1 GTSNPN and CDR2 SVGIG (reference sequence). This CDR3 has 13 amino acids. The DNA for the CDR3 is TGTGCCTGGACTACCCCAGACCCCCGTGACTACACCTTC. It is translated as CAWTTPDPRDYTF.

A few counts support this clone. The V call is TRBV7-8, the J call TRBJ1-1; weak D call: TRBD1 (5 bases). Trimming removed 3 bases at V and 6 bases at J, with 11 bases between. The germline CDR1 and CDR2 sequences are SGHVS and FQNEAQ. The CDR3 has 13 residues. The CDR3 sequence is CASSFSLTAEAFF. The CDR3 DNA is TGTGCCAGCAGCTTTTCCCTGACAGCTGAAGCTTTCTTT.

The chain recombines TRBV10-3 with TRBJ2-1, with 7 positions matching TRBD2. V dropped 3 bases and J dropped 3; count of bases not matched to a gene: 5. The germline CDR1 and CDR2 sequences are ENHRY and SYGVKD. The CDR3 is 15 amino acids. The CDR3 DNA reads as TGTGCCATCAGTGATTGGGCTAGCGGCTACAATGAGCAGTTCTTC. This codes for CAISDWASGYNEQFF.

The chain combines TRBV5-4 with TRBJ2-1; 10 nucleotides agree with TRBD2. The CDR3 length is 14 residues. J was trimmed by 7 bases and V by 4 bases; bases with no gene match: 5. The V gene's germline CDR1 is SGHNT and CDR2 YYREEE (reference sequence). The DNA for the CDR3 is TGTGCCAGCAGCCCGGGACTAGCGAGGAATGAGCAGTTCTTC. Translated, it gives CASSPGLARNEQFF.

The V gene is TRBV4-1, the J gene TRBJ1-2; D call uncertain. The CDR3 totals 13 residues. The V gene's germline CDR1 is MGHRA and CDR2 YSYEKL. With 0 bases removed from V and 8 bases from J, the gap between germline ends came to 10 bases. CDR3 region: CASSQEPLLGYTF. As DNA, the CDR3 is TGCGCCAGCAGCCAAGAACCCCTCCTAGGCTACACCTTC.

The CDR3 is CASRPDRVNSPLHF. The CDR3 nucleotides are TGTGCCAGCAGGCCGGACAGGGTTAATTCACCCCTCCACTTT. The chain recombines TRBV28 with TRBJ1-6; 8 positions match TRBD1. The germline CDR1 and CDR2 sequences are MDHEN and SYDVKM. The CDR3 runs to 14 residues. Germline trimming cut 6 bases from V and 6 bases from J; bases unmatched to any gene: 4.

DNA for the CDR3: TGTGCCAGCAGCTCCCGCAGGGTTGCCTCACCCCTCCACTTT. This sequence encodes CASSSRRVASPLHF. The rearrangement joins TRBV11-2 to TRBJ1-6; maybe TRBD1 (5 bases). CDR3 length equals 14 residues. Germline values: CDR1 SGHAT, CDR2 FQNNGV. V lost 4 bases and J lost 10, with 14 bases in between. Together with reference TRBV11-2 and TRBJ1-6, the CDR3 gives the full variable domain: EAGVAQSPRYKIIEKRQSVAFWCNPISGHATLYWYQQILGQGPKLLIQFQNNGVVDDSQLPKDRFSAERLKGVDSTLKIQPAKLEDSAVYLCASSSRRVASPLHFGNGTRLTVT.

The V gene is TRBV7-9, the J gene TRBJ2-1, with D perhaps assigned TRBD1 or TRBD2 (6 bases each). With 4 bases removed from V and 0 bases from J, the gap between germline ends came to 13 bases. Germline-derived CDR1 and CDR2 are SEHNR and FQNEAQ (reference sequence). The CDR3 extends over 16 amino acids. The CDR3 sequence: CASSWRGTPSYNEQFF. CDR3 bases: TGTGCCAGCAGCTGGAGGGGGACTCCCTCCTACAATGAGCAGTTCTTC.

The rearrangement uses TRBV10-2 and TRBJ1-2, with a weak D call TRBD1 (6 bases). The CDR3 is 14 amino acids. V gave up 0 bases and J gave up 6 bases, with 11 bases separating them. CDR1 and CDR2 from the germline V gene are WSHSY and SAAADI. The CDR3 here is CASSESWSGDGYTF. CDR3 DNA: TGCGCCAGCAGTGAGTCATGGTCAGGGGATGGCTACACCTTC.

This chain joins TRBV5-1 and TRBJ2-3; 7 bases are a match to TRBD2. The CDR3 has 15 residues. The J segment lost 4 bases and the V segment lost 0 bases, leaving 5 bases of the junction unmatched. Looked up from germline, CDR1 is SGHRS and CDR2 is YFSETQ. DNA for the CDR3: TGCGCCAGCAGCTTGGTCGGCGGGGGAGCAGATACGCAGTATTTT. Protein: CASSLVGGGADTQYF.

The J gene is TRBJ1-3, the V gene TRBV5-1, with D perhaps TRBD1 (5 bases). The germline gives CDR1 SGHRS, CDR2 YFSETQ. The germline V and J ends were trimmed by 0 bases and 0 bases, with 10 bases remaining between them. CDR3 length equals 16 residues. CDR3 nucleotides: TGCGCCAGCAGCTTGGCCGTCGGGGGCTCTGGAAACACCATATATTTT. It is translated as CASSLAVGGSGNTIYF.

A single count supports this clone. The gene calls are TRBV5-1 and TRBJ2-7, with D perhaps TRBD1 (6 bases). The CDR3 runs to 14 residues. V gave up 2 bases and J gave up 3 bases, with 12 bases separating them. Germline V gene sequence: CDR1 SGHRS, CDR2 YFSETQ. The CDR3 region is CASSFHRDNYEQYF. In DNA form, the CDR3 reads TGCGCCAGCAGCTTCCACCGGGACAACTACGAGCAGTACTTC.

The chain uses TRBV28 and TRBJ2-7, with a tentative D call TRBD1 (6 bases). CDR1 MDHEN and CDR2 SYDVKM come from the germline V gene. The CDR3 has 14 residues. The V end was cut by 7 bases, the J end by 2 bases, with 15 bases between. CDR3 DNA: TGTGCCAGCAAGGACCCAACAGGGACCTACGAGCAGTACTTC. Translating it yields CASKDPTGTYEQYF.